The 28 T cell receptor beta chains given below trace back to one sample, sequenced in a study of tumor T cells in aggressive B-cell lymphoma (dated by TCRdb to between 2016 and 2019). Library preparation used the immunoSEQ multiplex PCR assay. Drawn from immuneACCESS, this table holds only the in-frame rearrangements with V and J called that TCRdb kept. Clones are partly lost; checked studies trace under half to an unresolved V gene and leave the rest unexplained. Counted in this sample were some 3,500 clones; about nine tenths of them appeared once. 3.5% to 4.5% of the sample belongs to the ten largest clones. Sequenced sample: tumor tissue. These receptors all stem from an adult with diffuse large B cell lymphoma.

V usage is TRBV7-9 and J usage is TRBJ1-1; no firm D call. Between the trimmed V and J ends, which lost 1 base and 5 bases, there was a span of 14 bases. The CDR3 consists of 15 residues. The germline gives CDR1 SEHNR, CDR2 FQNEAQ (reference sequence). CDR3 in DNA: TGTGCCAGCAGCTTAGTACCCCCTCGAGGGACTGAAGCTTTCTTT. This codes for CASSLVPPRGTEAFF.

The CDR3 sequence is CASSQVVGQGIPFNSYEQYF. The CDR3 DNA follows: TGCGCCAGCAGCCAAGTGGTGGGACAGGGGATCCCGTTTAACTCCTACGAGCAGTACTTC. The chain recombines TRBV4-3 with TRBJ2-7, with TRBD1 matching over 10 bases. V trimming: 1 base; J trimming: 0 bases; junction bases outside the gene matches: 15. Germline loops: CDR1 LGHNA, CDR2 YSLEER. The CDR3 length is 20 residues.

The chain recombines TRBV11-2 with TRBJ1-6; the D is unclear. CDR1 and CDR2 from the germline V gene are SGHAT and FQNNGV. CDR3 length equals 16 residues. Trimming removed 0 bases at V and 8 bases at J, with 14 bases between. CDR3 loop: CASSLDQDIHDSPLHF. The CDR3 coding sequence is TGTGCCAGCAGCTTAGATCAGGATATTCATGATTCACCCCTCCACTTT.

This clone was seen once. This chain joins TRBV2 and TRBJ1-6; no firm D call. V dropped 1 base and J dropped 7 bases, with 14 bases sitting between them. Germline V gives CDR1 SNHLY, CDR2 FYNNEI. CDR3 length: 16 amino acids. For the CDR3, the DNA is TGTGCCAGCAGTGAAGGAGGGTCCCGGCAAAATTCACCCCTCCACTTT. It is translated as CASSEGGSRQNSPLHF.

This clone has more than one count but fewer than ten. This sequence joins TRBV10-3 and TRBJ1-1, with D uncertain. Deletions cut 3 bases from V and 8 bases from J, with 10 bases between. CDR3 length: 12 amino acids. Germline V gene lookup returns CDR1 ENHRY and CDR2 SYGVKD. The CDR3 loop reads CAISDPTAEAFF. In DNA form, the CDR3 reads TGTGCCATCAGTGACCCCACAGCCGAAGCTTTCTTT.

The chain couples TRBV20-1 to TRBJ2-7; D is uncertain. In germline, CDR1 is DFQATT, CDR2 SNEGSKA (reference sequence). V lost 6 bases to trimming and J lost 3 bases, with 9 bases between them. The CDR3 runs 11 residues. The CDR3 here is CSATTNYEQYF. The CDR3 DNA follows: TGCAGTGCAACGACAAACTACGAGCAGTACTTC.

This chain connects TRBV6-1 to TRBJ1-2, with D hard to call. The germline CDR1 and CDR2 sequences are MNHNS and SASEGT. The CDR3 loop spans 14 amino acids. Trimming removed 6 bases at V and 7 bases at J, with 18 bases between. The CDR3 DNA reads as TGTGCCAGCAGAGCTATAGCGGCTTATGGTGGCTACACCTTC. This codes for CASRAIAAYGGYTF.

CDR3 loop: CASSSTGTLNYGYTF. The CDR3 DNA sequence: TGCGCCAGCAGCTCGACAGGGACGTTGAACTATGGCTACACCTTC. The rearrangement joins TRBV4-1 to TRBJ1-2; 7 bases match TRBD1. CDR1 and CDR2 (germline): MGHRA, YSYEKL. Trimming cost V 5 bases and J 2 bases; bases outside gene matches: 8. The CDR3 loop spans 15 amino acids.

The chain has TRBV28 and TRBJ1-4; the D gene is possibly TRBD1 (6 bases). This CDR3 has 15 residues. With 5 bases removed from V and 0 bases from J, the gap between germline ends came to 10 bases. Germline CDR1 is MDHEN and CDR2 is SYDVKM. Here the CDR3 reads CASSSPGATNEKLFF. The CDR3 DNA is TGTGCCAGCAGTAGTCCAGGGGCAACTAATGAAAAACTGTTTTTT.

This chain uses TRBV2 with TRBJ1-1; 7 bases fit TRBD1. Per germline, CDR1 SNHLY and CDR2 FYNNEI. This CDR3 has 13 amino acids. Germline trimming cut 6 bases from V and 4 bases from J; bases unmatched to any gene: 5. CDR3: CASSGTVGTEAFF. Written as DNA, the CDR3 is TGTGCCAGCAGCGGGACAGTGGGCACTGAAGCTTTCTTT. Using reference TRBV2 and TRBJ1-1 for the parts outside the CDR3, the full variable domain is EPEVTQTPSHQVTQMGQEVILRCVPISNHLYFYWYRQILGQKVEFLVSFYNNEISEKSEIFDDQFSVERPDGSNFTLKIRSTKLEDSAMYFCASSGTVGTEAFFGQGTRLTVV.

The CDR3 nucleotides read TGTGCCAGCAGCCAAGATGGAAGGGGGCGCCAATATGGCTACACCTTC. Amino acids: CASSQDGRGRQYGYTF. The chain carries TRBV14 and TRBJ1-2, with TRBD1 matching 7 bases. V shed 0 bases, J shed 5 bases, and the junction held 9 bases outside the gene matches. CDR1 SGHDN and CDR2 FVKESK come from the germline V gene. This CDR3 region has 16 residues. Full variable domain (rest looked up from reference TRBV14 and TRBJ1-2): EAGVTQFPSHSVIEKGQTVTLRCDPISGHDNLYWYRRVMGKEIKFLLHFVKESKQDESGMPNNRFLAERTGGTYSTLKVQPAELEDSGVYFCASSQDGRGRQYGYTFGSGTRLTVV.

This sequence joins TRBV6-6 and TRBJ2-7, with 8 bases identical to TRBD2. This CDR3 has 13 amino acids. The germline CDR1 and CDR2 sequences are MNHNY and SVGAGI (reference sequence). The V and J ends lost 4 bases and 4 bases, in that order; junction bases with no gene match: 3. The CDR3 coding sequence is TGTGCCAGCAGTTTTGGCGGGGGGTACGAGCAGTACTTC. This encodes CASSFGGGYEQYF.

Comments on this clone: Within the sample, other DNA sequences also encode this same CDR3. J is TRBJ1-2 and V is TRBV19, with 10 bases lining up with TRBD1. The CDR3 runs 15 residues. From germline, CDR1 is LNHDA and CDR2 SQIVND (reference sequence). Trimming removed 6 bases from V and 7 bases from J; junction bases left unmatched: 11. The CDR3 coding sequence is TGTGCCAGTAGCCTAATTCCGGGACAGGGGTCTGGCTACACCTTC. Amino acid sequence: CASSLIPGQGSGYTF.

In its sample, this clone was seen a few times. This chain links TRBV29-1 with TRBJ1-1; D not certain. Germline CDR1 SQVTM, CDR2 ANQGSEA. The CDR3 length is 14 residues. V lost 1 base and J 0 bases, leaving 9 bases between the germline ends. CDR3 residues: CSVEGGSLNTEAFF. In DNA form, the CDR3 reads TGCAGCGTTGAAGGTGGCAGTCTGAACACTGAAGCTTTCTTT.

V usage is TRBV27 and J usage is TRBJ2-1; 7 nucleotides match TRBD2. The CDR3 totals 15 residues. Germline V gene sequence: CDR1 MNHEY, CDR2 SMNVEV (reference sequence). With 4 bases clipped from V and 3 bases from J, the junction kept 6 bases outside the gene matches. CDR3 sequence (DNA): TGTGCCAGCAGTTACGTCGGCGGGGGCTACAATGAGCAGTTCTTC. Translated: CASSYVGGGYNEQFF.

V is TRBV4-1 and J is TRBJ2-7; D is uncertain. Germline V gives CDR1 MGHRA, CDR2 YSYEKL. The ends were cut back, 1 base at V and 2 bases at J, with 12 bases in the middle. This CDR3 is 15 amino acids long. Here the CDR3 DNA reads TGCGCCAGCAGCCAAGGAGAGGCGCCTACCTACGAGCAGTACTTC. It is translated as CASSQGEAPTYEQYF.

The V gene is TRBV5-4, the J gene TRBJ1-1, with 9 nucleotides matching TRBD1. J gave up 4 bases and V 5 bases, and 15 bases lay outside the gene matches. Per germline, CDR1 SGHNT and CDR2 YYREEE (reference sequence). CDR3 size: 17 residues. CDR3 residues: CASRGRDRVAGSTEAFF. The CDR3 DNA sequence: TGTGCCAGCAGGGGCCGGGACAGGGTTGCGGGGAGCACTGAAGCTTTCTTT.

J is TRBJ2-3 and V is TRBV6-5; D gene ambiguous. Trimming left V 4 bases short and J 0 bases short, with 8 bases between. CDR1 and CDR2 from the germline V gene are MNHEY and SVGAGI. The CDR3 is 14 amino acids. CDR3 residues: CASSLRQSTDTQYF. CDR3 nucleotide sequence: TGTGCCAGCAGTTTGAGGCAGAGCACAGATACGCAGTATTTT.

The rearrangement joins TRBV29-1 to TRBJ1-2; 7 positions agree with TRBD1. This CDR3 has 13 residues. V was clipped by 6 bases and J by 7 bases; unmatched bases: 11. Germline loops: CDR1 SQVTM, CDR2 ANQGSEA. For the CDR3, the DNA is TGCAGCGTCCCCGTGGTACAGGGGTCTGGCTACACCTTC. Its protein is CSVPVVQGSGYTF.

This clone has a single count. At one boundary the junction diverges from the germline segment, which might be a read error. The same CDR3 arises from other DNA sequences in this sample as well. This chain joins TRBV9 and TRBJ1-6; TRBD1 aligns across 9 bases. Germline V gene lookup returns CDR1 SGDLS and CDR2 YYNGEE. CDR3 length: 13 amino acids. Written as DNA, the CDR3 is TGCGCCAGCAGCACAGGGGGCAATTCACCCCTCCACTTT. As protein: CASSTGGNSPLHF.

The V and J genes are TRBV6-6 and TRBJ1-2; D is perhaps TRBD1 (5 bases). Germline V lookup: CDR1 MNHNY, CDR2 SVGAGI (reference sequence). This CDR3 is built from 14 residues. V lost 6 bases, J lost 8 bases, and 19 bases lay in between. The CDR3 DNA reads as TGTGCCAGCAGCATGACGGTACAGGCGAGGGGCTACACCTTC. Residues: CASSMTVQARGYTF.

The chain is built from TRBV30 and TRBJ2-1; 12 bases are shared with TRBD2. J was trimmed by 4 bases and V by 7 bases; bases with no gene match: 8. This CDR3 has 15 amino acids. Germline loops: CDR1 GTSNPN, CDR2 SVGIG (reference sequence). The CDR3 DNA follows: TGTGCCTCGTACCCCACTAGCGGGGGGTACAATGAGCAGTTCTTC. Its protein product is CASYPTSGGYNEQFF.

CDR3 in DNA: TGTGCCAGCAGCCTACTCGCTGACAGGGCAGGGAATGAGCAGTTCTTC. Translating gives CASSLLADRAGNEQFF. V is TRBV7-2 and J is TRBJ2-1; TRBD1 matches 7 bases. With 5 bases clipped from V and 7 bases from J, the junction kept 14 bases outside the gene matches. CDR1 and CDR2 (germline): SGHTA, FQGNSA. CDR3 size: 16 residues.

The rearrangement uses TRBV18 and TRBJ1-3; D is perhaps TRBD1 (6 bases). Trimming left V 3 bases short and J 0 bases short, with 15 bases between. The CDR3 consists of 17 residues. Looked up from germline, CDR1 is KGHSH and CDR2 is LQKENI. The CDR3 is CASSPVPGQSSGNTIYF. The DNA for the CDR3 is TGTGCCAGCTCACCCGTGCCCGGACAGAGCTCTGGAAACACCATATATTTT.

This chain connects TRBV7-2 to TRBJ2-7; D possibly corresponds to TRBD2 (6 bases). With 2 bases removed from V and 5 bases from J, the gap between germline ends came to 16 bases. The V gene's germline CDR1 is SGHTA and CDR2 FQGNSA. This CDR3 region has 15 residues. As DNA, the CDR3 is TGTGCCAGCAGCTTAATTTTCGGAGGGAGCCACGAGCAGTACTTC. Translated, it gives CASSLIFGGSHEQYF.

This clone was seen a single time. The rearrangement joins TRBV27 to TRBJ2-1; D ambiguous. CDR1 MNHEY and CDR2 SMNVEV come from the germline V gene (reference sequence). Deletions cut 6 bases from V and 7 bases from J, with 13 bases between. The CDR3 spans 13 residues. The CDR3 DNA is TGTGCCAGCAGCCCAGGATTCGCTAATGAGCAGTTCTTC. This codes for CASSPGFANEQFF.

This clone is a singleton in its sample. The chain links TRBV6-6 to TRBJ1-2; TRBD1 aligns across 10 bases. CDR1 and CDR2 from the germline V gene are MNHNY and SVGAGI (reference sequence). The CDR3 sequence is 15 residues long. The V gene end was trimmed by 8 bases and the J gene end by 7 bases; junction bases not matched to a gene: 13. The DNA of the CDR3 is TGTGCCAGCTGGCAATCCGGGACAGGGGTTGTTGGCTACACCTTC. Translating it yields CASWQSGTGVVGYTF.

V gene TRBV11-2 combines with J gene TRBJ1-3; weak D call: TRBD1 (5 bases). V gave up 7 bases and J gave up 0 bases, with 16 bases separating them. Germline values: CDR1 SGHAT, CDR2 FQNNGV. The CDR3 has 16 amino acids. In DNA, the CDR3 is TGTGCCAGCACCCATCTCATAGGGGTCTCTGGAAACACCATATATTTT. Amino acid sequence: CASTHLIGVSGNTIYF.